This is a list of T cell receptor beta chains from one sample in a study of human T cells and chemical hapten exposure. TCRdb reanalysed the RACE reads using MiXCR and keeps one entry per CDR3 protein. Of about 190,000 distinct CDR3 sequences in the sample, more than 20% were seen once. The material was whole blood, obtained in connection with sensitization to the hapten diphenylcyclopropenone (DPC). The receptors come from a woman between 40 and 55 years old with alopecia areata. Some clones in this sample may be carry-over from other donors' samples. Each CDR3 is given without its conserved first and last residue. Where a row states a size, it is once, few, many or the class of an expanded clone; other rows omit it.

clone size: .; V gene: TRBV12-3/TRBV12-4; CDR3 protein: ASRRTSGSTLKYEQY
clone size: few; V gene: TRBV2; CDR3 protein: ASSEGTGGTGELF
clone size: few; V gene: TRBV6-5; CDR3 protein: ASSYSSRFMSSEQY
clone size: .; V gene: TRBV7-2; CDR3 protein: ASSSVTGMNQPQH
clone size: .; V gene: TRBV10-3; CDR3 protein: AIRRSGTGAYNEQF
clone size: many; V gene: TRBV29-1; CDR3 protein: SVAAVVTGELF
clone size: .; V gene: TRBV11-2; CDR3 protein: ASIGGLAGYNEQF
clone size: many; V gene: TRBV20-1; CDR3 protein: SAGQPSNQPQH
clone size: .; V gene: TRBV6-2/TRBV6-3; CDR3 protein: ASSYLRGNTGELF
clone size: few; V gene: TRBV20-1; CDR3 protein: SARPRTSVMGEQF
clone size: .; V gene: TRBV6-2/TRBV6-3; CDR3 protein: ASRLQGASYNEQF
clone size: .; V gene: TRBV6-5; CDR3 protein: ASSTYRGPGDNQQF
clone size: .; V gene: TRBV20-1; CDR3 protein: SAPRGGYNQPQH
clone size: few; V gene: TRBV12-3/TRBV12-4; CDR3 protein: ASSSGTVNTEAF
clone size: .; V gene: TRBV20-1; CDR3 protein: SAFSPSREQY